This T cell receptor (beta chain) appears in the sequencing data of a study of CXCR3-negative and CXCR3-positive naive CD8 T cells. Study-wide results and limits: Memory cells diverged, while naive CXCR3-positive and CXCR3-negative cells had similar TRBV-TRBJ usage. The TRB CDR3s that CXCR3-positive naive cells carried were more hydrophobic than those of CXCR3-negative naive cells.

5' RACE that incorporated UMI labels was used to prepare the TRB cDNA libraries. TCRdb reanalyzed the 5' RACE reads, giving one entry per CDR3 protein sequence and no DNA. Its table lists 5,500 to 8,000 distinct CDR3 sequences. This clonotype is medium-sized (0.01 to 0.1%) by frequency. Its matching antigen is unknown. Germline CDR1 is MGHRA and CDR2 is YSYEKL. The CDR3 sequence is 16 residues long. Using triplicate sorts, a few hundred thousand cells were collected each time from every CD8+ T cell subset. Naive CD8+ T cells showed CD45RO-CCR7+CD27+CD95-. The chain couples TRBV4-1 to TRBJ2-7; with no DNA, the TCRdb D assignment of TRBD1 cannot be verified. This receptor was taken from a human donor in good health. Some clones in this sample may be carry-over from other donors' samples. Sequencing was carried out using naive CXCR3- CD8+ T cells from blood. Subset specified: CD45RO-CCR7+CD27+CD95- naive CD8+ T cells lacking CXCR3 (TNR3-). The CDR3 reads CASSQGGASSSYEQYF.